The T cell receptor (beta chain) under discussion was sequenced for a study of blood T cell repertoires in COVID-19. The overall study: Nucleic acid was either cDNA or gDNA, and it came from T cells, B-cell-depleted T cells, or PBMCs.

The repertoire was sequenced with immunoSEQ multiplex PCR; TCRdb's copy has only in-frame clones and lacks some. The sample has some 330,000 clones; roughly 91% are singletons. Patients at the Seattle site were enrolled during active infection and followed longitudinally. With 6 bases removed from V and 5 bases from J, the gap between germline ends came to 7 bases. From germline, CDR1 is MNHNY and CDR2 SVGAGI (reference sequence). The CDR3 loop spans 11 amino acids. The sample comprised peripheral blood. The chain combines TRBV6-6 with TRBJ1-2; D unclear. The sequence came from a woman younger than 45 with COVID-19, enrolled during active disease. The CDR3: CASRDSYGYTF. CDR3 DNA: TGTGCCAGCAGGGACTCGTATGGCTACACCTTC.